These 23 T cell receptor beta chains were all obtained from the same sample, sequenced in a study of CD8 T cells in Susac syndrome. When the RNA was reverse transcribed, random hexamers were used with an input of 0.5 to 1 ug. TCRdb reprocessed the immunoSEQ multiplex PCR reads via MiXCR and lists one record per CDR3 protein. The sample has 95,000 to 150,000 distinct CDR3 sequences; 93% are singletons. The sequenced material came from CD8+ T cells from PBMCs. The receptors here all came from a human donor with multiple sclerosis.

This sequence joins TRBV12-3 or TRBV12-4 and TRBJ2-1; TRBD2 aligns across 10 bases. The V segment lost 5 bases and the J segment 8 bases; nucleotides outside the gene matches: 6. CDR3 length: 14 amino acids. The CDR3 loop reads CASSHSGGLDEQFF. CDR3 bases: TGTGCCAGCAGTCATAGCGGGGGGCTGGATGAGCAGTTCTTC.

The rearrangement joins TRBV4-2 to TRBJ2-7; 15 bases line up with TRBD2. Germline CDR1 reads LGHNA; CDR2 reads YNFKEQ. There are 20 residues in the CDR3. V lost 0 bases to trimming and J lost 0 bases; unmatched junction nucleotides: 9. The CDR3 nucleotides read TGTGCCAGCAGCCAAGAAGTCGCCCGGGGACTAGCGGGGGGCTCCTACGAGCAGTACTTC. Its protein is CASSQEVARGLAGGSYEQYF.

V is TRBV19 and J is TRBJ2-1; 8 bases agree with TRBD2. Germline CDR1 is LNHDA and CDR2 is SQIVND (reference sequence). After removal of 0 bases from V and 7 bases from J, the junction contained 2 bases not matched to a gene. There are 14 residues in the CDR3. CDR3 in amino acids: CASSIDGRGNEQFF. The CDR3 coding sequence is TGTGCCAGTAGTATAGACGGGAGGGGGAATGAGCAGTTCTTC. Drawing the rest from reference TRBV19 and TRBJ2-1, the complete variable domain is DGGITQSPKYLFRKEGQNVTLSCEQNLNHDAMYWYRQDPGQGLRLIYYSQIVNDFQKGDIAEGYSVSREKKESFPLTVTSAQKNPTAFYLCASSIDGRGNEQFFGPGTRLTVL.

CDR3 sequence (DNA): TGTGCCAGCGGATGTGGCGGGATCAACAATCAGCCCCAGCATTTT. Encoded protein: CASGCGGINNQPQHF. The chain links TRBV7-3 to TRBJ1-5, with no clear D. This CDR3 is 15 amino acids long. Germline values: CDR1 SGHTA, CDR2 FQGTGA. V was cut by 8 bases and J by 3 bases, with 17 bases left in between.

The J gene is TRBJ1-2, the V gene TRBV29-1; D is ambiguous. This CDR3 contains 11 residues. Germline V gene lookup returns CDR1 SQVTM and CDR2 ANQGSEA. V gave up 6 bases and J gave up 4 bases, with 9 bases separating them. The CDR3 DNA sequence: TGCAGCGTAGCCCATGGCTATGGCTACACCTTC. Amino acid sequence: CSVAHGYGYTF.

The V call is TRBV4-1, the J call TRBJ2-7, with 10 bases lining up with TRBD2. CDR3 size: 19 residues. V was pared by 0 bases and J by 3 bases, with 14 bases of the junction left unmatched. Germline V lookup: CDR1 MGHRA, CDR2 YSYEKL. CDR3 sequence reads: CASSQDVGKRGGRSYEQYF. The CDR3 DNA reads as TGCGCCAGCAGCCAAGATGTGGGTAAGCGGGGGGGCCGAAGCTACGAGCAGTACTTC.

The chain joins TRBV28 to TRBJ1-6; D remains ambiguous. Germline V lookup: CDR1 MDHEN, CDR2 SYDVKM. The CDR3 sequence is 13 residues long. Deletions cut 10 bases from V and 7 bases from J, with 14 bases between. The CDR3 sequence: CAIRWGDNSPLHF. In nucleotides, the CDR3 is TGTGCCATCCGGTGGGGAGACAATTCACCCCTCCACTTT.

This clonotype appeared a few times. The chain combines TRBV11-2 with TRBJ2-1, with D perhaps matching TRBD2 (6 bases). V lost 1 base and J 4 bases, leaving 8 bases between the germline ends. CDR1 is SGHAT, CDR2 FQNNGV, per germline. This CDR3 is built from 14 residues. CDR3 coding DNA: TGTGCCAGCAGCTTAGGGGGGGAATACAATGAGCAGTTCTTC. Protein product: CASSLGGEYNEQFF. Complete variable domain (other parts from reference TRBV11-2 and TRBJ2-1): EAGVAQSPRYKIIEKRQSVAFWCNPISGHATLYWYQQILGQGPKLLIQFQNNGVVDDSQLPKDRFSAERLKGVDSTLKIQPAKLEDSAVYLCASSLGGEYNEQFFGPGTRLTVL.

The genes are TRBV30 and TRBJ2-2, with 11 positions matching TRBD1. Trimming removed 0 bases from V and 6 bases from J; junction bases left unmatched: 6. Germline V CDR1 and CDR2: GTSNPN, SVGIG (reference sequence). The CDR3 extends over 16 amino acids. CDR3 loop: CAWSVLGTGGSGELFF. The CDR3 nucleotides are TGTGCCTGGAGTGTACTGGGGACAGGGGGATCCGGGGAGCTGTTTTTT.

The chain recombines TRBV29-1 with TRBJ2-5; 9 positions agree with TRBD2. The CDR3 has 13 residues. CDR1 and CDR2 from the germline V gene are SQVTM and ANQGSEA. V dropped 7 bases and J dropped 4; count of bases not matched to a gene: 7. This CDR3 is CSAPGLAGETQYF. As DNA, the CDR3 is TGCAGCGCCCCGGGACTAGCCGGAGAGACCCAGTACTTC.

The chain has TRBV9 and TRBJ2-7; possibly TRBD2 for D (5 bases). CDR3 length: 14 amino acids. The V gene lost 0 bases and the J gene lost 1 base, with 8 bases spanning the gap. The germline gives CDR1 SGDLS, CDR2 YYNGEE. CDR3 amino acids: CASSVEAGSYEQYF. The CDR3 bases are TGTGCCAGCAGCGTAGAGGCGGGTTCCTACGAGCAGTACTTC.

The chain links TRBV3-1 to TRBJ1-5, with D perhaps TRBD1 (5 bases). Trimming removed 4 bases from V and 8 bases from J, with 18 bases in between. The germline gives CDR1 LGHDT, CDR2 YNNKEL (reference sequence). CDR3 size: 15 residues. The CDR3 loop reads CASSPGLGGSEPQHF. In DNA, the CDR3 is TGTGCCAGCAGCCCAGGGCTCGGGGGATCAGAGCCCCAGCATTTT.

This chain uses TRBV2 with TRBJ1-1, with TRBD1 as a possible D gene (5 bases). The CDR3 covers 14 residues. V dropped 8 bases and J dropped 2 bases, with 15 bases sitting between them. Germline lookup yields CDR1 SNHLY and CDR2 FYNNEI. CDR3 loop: CASWGGERNTEAFF. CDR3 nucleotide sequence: TGTGCCAGCTGGGGGGGGGAGAGAAACACTGAAGCTTTCTTT.

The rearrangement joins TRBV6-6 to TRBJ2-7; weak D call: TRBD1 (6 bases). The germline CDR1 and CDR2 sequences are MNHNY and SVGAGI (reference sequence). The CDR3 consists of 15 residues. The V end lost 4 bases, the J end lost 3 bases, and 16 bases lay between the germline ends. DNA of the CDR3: TGTGCCAGCAGTTCTGTACAGGGTTTGAACTACGAGCAGTACGTC. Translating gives CASSSVQGLNYEQYV.

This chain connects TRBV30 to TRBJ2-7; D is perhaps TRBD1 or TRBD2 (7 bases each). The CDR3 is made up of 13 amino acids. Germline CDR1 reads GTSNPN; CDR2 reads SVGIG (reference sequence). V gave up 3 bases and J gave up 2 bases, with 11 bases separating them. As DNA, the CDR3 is TGTGCCTGGAGGGGGGGGACAGCCTACGAGCAGTACTTC. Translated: CAWRGGTAYEQYF.

This chain's CDR3 is CSARDGDRWNEKLFF. The CDR3 DNA is TGCAGTGCTAGAGATGGGGACAGATGGAATGAAAAACTGTTTTTT. The V call is TRBV20-1, the J call TRBJ1-4, with 7 bases that match TRBD1. The V and J ends lost 0 bases and 5 bases, in that order; junction bases with no gene match: 6. The CDR3 has 15 residues. Looked up from germline, CDR1 is DFQATT and CDR2 is SNEGSKA (reference sequence).

CDR3: CASSQSAGNTEAFF. In DNA form, the CDR3 reads TGTGCCAGCAGCCAATCGGCGGGGAACACTGAAGCTTTCTTT. The rearrangement uses TRBV16 and TRBJ1-1; D is unclear. CDR1 and CDR2 from the germline V gene are KGHSY and FQNENV. V lost 0 bases, J lost 1 base, and 6 bases lay in between. CDR3 length equals 14 residues.

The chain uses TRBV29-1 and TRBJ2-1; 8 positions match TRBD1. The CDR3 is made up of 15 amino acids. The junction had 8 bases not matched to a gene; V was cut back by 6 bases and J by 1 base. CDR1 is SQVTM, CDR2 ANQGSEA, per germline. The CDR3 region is CSVDRGPLSYNEQFF. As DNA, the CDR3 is TGCAGCGTCGACAGGGGTCCCTTATCCTACAATGAGCAGTTCTTC.

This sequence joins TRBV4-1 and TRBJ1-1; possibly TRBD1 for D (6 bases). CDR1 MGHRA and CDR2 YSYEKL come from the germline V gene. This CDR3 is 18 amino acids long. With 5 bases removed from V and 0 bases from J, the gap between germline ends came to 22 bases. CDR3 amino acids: CASSSRDNGWNLNTEAFF. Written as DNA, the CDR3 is TGCGCCAGCAGCAGCCGGGACAACGGCTGGAACCTGAACACTGAAGCTTTCTTT.

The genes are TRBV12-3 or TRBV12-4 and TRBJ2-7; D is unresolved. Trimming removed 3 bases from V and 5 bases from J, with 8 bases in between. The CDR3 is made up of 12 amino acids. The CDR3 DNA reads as TGTGCCAGCAGTTTGGTAAATCACGAGCAGTACTTC. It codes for CASSLVNHEQYF.

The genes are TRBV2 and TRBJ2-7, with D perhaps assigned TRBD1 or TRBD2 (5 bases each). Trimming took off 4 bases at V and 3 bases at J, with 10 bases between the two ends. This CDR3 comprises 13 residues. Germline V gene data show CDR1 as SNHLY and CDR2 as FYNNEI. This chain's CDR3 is CASSGGTVYEQYV. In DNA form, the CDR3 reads TGTGCCAGCAGTGGGGGGACGGTCTACGAGCAGTACGTC.

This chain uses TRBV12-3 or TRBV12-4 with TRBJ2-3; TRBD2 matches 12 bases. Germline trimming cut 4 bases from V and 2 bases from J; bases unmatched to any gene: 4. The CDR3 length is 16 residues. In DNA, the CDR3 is TGTGCCAGCAGTTCGGGACTAGCGGGCTTCACAGATACGCAGTATTTT. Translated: CASSSGLAGFTDTQYF.

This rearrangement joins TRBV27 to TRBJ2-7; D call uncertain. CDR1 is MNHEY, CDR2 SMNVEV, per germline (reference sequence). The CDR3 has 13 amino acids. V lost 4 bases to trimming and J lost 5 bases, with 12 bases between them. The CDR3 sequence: CASSSPSGDEQYV. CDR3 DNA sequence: TGTGCCAGCAGTTCCCCCTCCGGAGACGAGCAGTACGTC.